The present entry profiles one T cell receptor (beta chain) with its context. These data come from a study of T cells in Graves' hyperthyroidism and ophthalmopathy. RNA transcripts provided the source from which TCR beta CDR3 regions were amplified. During a first-round RT-PCR of the TCR CDR3, the HTBI primer set was used. One entry per CDR3 protein, called by TCRdb with MiXCR from the multiplex PCR reads. This sample yields roughly 740,000 distinct CDR3 sequences, of which about 15% are seen a single time; over 7.5% belongs to the top ten. The source of this sequence is a young man with Graves' hyperthyroidism. Sequences were obtained from blood.

The CDR3 reads CASSLGGLTKNIQYF. The CDR3 nucleotides read TGTGCCAGCAGTTTGGGGGGGCTAACCAAAAACATTCAGTACTTC. The chain recombines TRBV28 with TRBJ2-4; D is possibly TRBD2 (7 bases). The CDR3 contains 15 residues. Looked up from germline, CDR1 is MDHEN and CDR2 is SYDVKM. The V end was cut by 3 bases, the J end by 2 bases, with 11 bases between.